This TCR beta chain was sequenced during a study of blood T cells in healthy people across ages. In the study overall: There was about one barcoded beta molecule captured by template switching per two T cells.

Study results and limitations: In long-lived donors, naive CD4+ cell counts and diversity exceeded those of aged donors.

Of note for this clonotype: Antigen specificity is unknown.

A sample-barcoded 5' primer and a J-beta primer mix were used in a second PCR of about 6 to 12 cycles. In TCRdb, the 5' RACE reads were re-called with MiXCR into one record per CDR3 protein. The sample contains hundreds of thousands of distinct CDR3 sequences, about 44% of which appear only once. The ends were cut back, 5 bases at V and 5 bases at J, with 17 bases in the middle. The CDR3 runs to 15 residues. CDR1 is SEHNR, CDR2 FQNEAQ, per germline (reference sequence). Healthy individuals of Caucasian origin from Russia, aged roughly 6 to 90, served as donors. The sequence was collected from a man aged 30 to 39 in good health. J is TRBJ2-3 and V is TRBV7-9, with D tentatively TRBD1 (5 bases). What was sequenced was blood. The chain's CDR3 is CASSRGRPSGDTQYF. The CDR3 DNA sequence: TGTGCCAGCAGCAGGGGCCGACCTTCTGGAGATACGCAGTATTTT.